This TCR beta chain was recovered during a study of response to subunit inactivated influenza vaccine. Whole-study findings and limits: Researchers suggested that each seasonal influenza vaccination recruits few new T cells.

CDR3 length equals 14 residues. Germline assignment: CDR1 SEHNR and CDR2 FQNEAQ (reference sequence). Trimming took 2 bases from V and 4 from J, leaving 11 bases between them. A note on this clonotype: Its antigen remains unidentified.

Each CDR3 protein gets one entry after TCRdb re-called the RT-PCR reads with MiXCR. The sample includes about 530,000 distinct CDR3 sequences, about 12% of them seen just once. The receptor comes from a man between 50 and 59 years old who received an inactivated influenza vaccine. V is TRBV7-9 and J is TRBJ1-1, with D maybe TRBD1 (5 bases). The sample was PBMCs from blood, taken on the day of vaccination. CDR3 residues: CASSLTGGATEAFF. The CDR3 DNA is TGTGCCAGCAGCTTAACGGGTGGGGCCACTGAAGCTTTCTTT.